One sample yielded the 25 T cell receptor beta chains listed below, sequenced in a study of CD8 T cells in Susac syndrome. Random hexamers were used to reverse transcribe roughly 0.5 to 1 ug of RNA. TCRdb used MiXCR to reprocess the immunoSEQ multiplex PCR reads, holding one entry per CDR3 protein. The sample includes about 71,000 distinct CDR3 sequences, over 95% of them seen just once. Material: CD4+ T cells from PBMCs. All receptors derive from a human donor with multiple sclerosis.

The genes are TRBV5-4 and TRBJ2-2, with D uncertain. This CDR3 has 14 amino acids. The germline CDR1 and CDR2 sequences are SGHNT and YYREEE (reference sequence). V lost 2 bases and J 1 base, leaving 6 bases between the germline ends. The CDR3 bases are TGTGCCAGCAGCTTCGACGGGAACACCGGGGAGCTGTTTTTT. This translates into CASSFDGNTGELFF.

The rearrangement links TRBV24-1 to TRBJ2-1, with D maybe TRBD1 (5 bases). Germline CDR1 and CDR2: KGHDR and SFDVKD. This CDR3 has 13 amino acids. Trimming cost V 4 bases and J 9 bases, with 12 bases left between them. The CDR3 nucleotides are TGTGCCACCAGTGACTCAGGGTTGTTTGAGCAGTTCTTC. It is translated as CATSDSGLFEQFF.

The gene calls are TRBV20-1 and TRBJ1-2, with a tentative D call TRBD1 (5 bases). This CDR3 region has 13 residues. CDR1 is DFQATT, CDR2 SNEGSKA, per germline (reference sequence). With 0 bases removed from V and 6 bases from J, the gap between germline ends came to 11 bases. Here the CDR3 reads CSARDRRGNGYTF. CDR3 coding DNA: TGCAGTGCTAGAGATCGGCGGGGCAATGGCTACACCTTC.

The rearrangement links TRBV12-3 or TRBV12-4 to TRBJ2-7; D is undetermined. The V and J ends lost 3 bases and 4 bases respectively, with 7 bases between them. The CDR3 runs to 12 residues. The CDR3 bases are TGTGCCAGCAGTTTCAGTGGATACGAGCAGTACTTC. It translates to CASSFSGYEQYF.

The rearrangement links TRBV19 to TRBJ2-3; D is possibly TRBD2 (5 bases). Deletions cut 7 bases from V and 0 bases from J, with 14 bases between. The length of the CDR3 is 15 residues. CDR1 LNHDA and CDR2 SQIVND come from the germline V gene (reference sequence). The CDR3 nucleotides read TGTGCCAGTACCCCGGACGGACTTAGCACAGATACGCAGTATTTT. It codes for CASTPDGLSTDTQYF.

The chain employs TRBV12-3 or TRBV12-4 and TRBJ2-1; the match to TRBD2 covers 7 bases. The CDR3 spans 16 residues. With 11 bases clipped from V and 0 bases from J, the junction kept 13 bases outside the gene matches. The CDR3 sequence is CADAKGRESSYNEQFF. The CDR3 DNA is TGTGCCGACGCTAAGGGGCGGGAGAGCTCCTACAATGAGCAGTTCTTC.

The chain employs TRBV9 and TRBJ2-1; 7 positions match TRBD2. The ends lost 0 bases at V and 8 bases at J; junction bases unmatched: 8. There are 15 residues in the CDR3. Per germline, CDR1 SGDLS and CDR2 YYNGEE. The CDR3 sequence: CASSVGWGGGYEQFF. For the CDR3, the DNA is TGTGCCAGCAGCGTAGGCTGGGGGGGTGGGTATGAGCAGTTCTTC.

The gene calls are TRBV7-2 and TRBJ2-5, with D maybe TRBD2 (5 bases). The CDR3 is made up of 15 amino acids. The V end was cut by 5 bases, the J end by 5 bases, with 18 bases between. Germline CDR1 reads SGHTA; CDR2 reads FQGNSA. The CDR3 loop reads CASSPQGPGKETQYF. CDR3 DNA: TGTGCCAGCAGCCCGCAAGGTCCGGGGAAGGAGACCCAGTACTTC.

The chain combines TRBV27 with TRBJ2-1; D assignment may be TRBD1 or TRBD2 (6 bases each). The CDR3 is 14 amino acids. Trimming cost V 6 bases and J 6 bases, with 15 bases left between them. Germline V gene lookup returns CDR1 MNHEY and CDR2 SMNVEV (reference sequence). The CDR3 loop reads CASRRLGGSNEQFF. For the CDR3, the DNA is TGTGCCAGCAGGCGACTAGGGGGTTCCAATGAGCAGTTCTTC.

This clonotype has just one count. The gene calls are TRBV3-1 and TRBJ2-3, with D unclear. Trimming removed 4 bases from V and 5 bases from J, with 25 bases in between. The CDR3 extends over 18 amino acids. The germline gives CDR1 LGHDT, CDR2 YNNKEL (reference sequence). The CDR3, as DNA: TGTGCCAGCAGCCCTACCCCCCTTGTGGTGGCCAAAGAAGATACGCAGTATTTT. This translates into CASSPTPLVVAKEDTQYF.

The chain has TRBV7-9 and TRBJ1-6, with unresolved D. Germline CDR1 SEHNR, CDR2 FQNEAQ (reference sequence). Trimming shortened V by 2 bases and J by 9 bases, and 8 bases separated the two germline ends. The CDR3 runs 13 residues. CDR3 sequence reads: CASSLNLFSPLHF. CDR3 DNA: TGTGCCAGCAGCTTAAATTTGTTTTCACCCCTCCACTTT.

The V and J genes are TRBV2 and TRBJ2-3; 8 bases are a match to TRBD1. Germline assignment: CDR1 SNHLY and CDR2 FYNNEI. The CDR3 extends over 16 amino acids. The V and J ends lost 2 bases and 3 bases, in that order; junction bases with no gene match: 7. The CDR3 here is CASSEQGAPGTDTQYF. For the CDR3, the DNA is TGTGCCAGCAGTGAACAGGGGGCCCCGGGGACAGATACGCAGTATTTT.

The chain has TRBV3-1 and TRBJ2-4; the D is unclear. The CDR3 has 13 amino acids. Trimming shortened V by 0 bases and J by 3 bases, and 3 bases separated the two germline ends. Germline V gene sequence: CDR1 LGHDT, CDR2 YNNKEL (reference sequence). CDR3 loop: CASSQDSKNIQYF. CDR3 sequence (DNA): TGTGCCAGCAGCCAAGACAGCAAAAACATTCAGTACTTC.

This clonotype was recorded once. The V call is TRBV5-6, the J call TRBJ2-5; 13 nucleotides match TRBD2. The CDR3 covers 17 residues. J was trimmed by 5 bases and V by 4 bases; bases with no gene match: 11. Germline V gene data show CDR1 as SGHDT and CDR2 as YYEEEE. The CDR3 region is CASSPPGLAGFWETQYF. CDR3 sequence (DNA): TGTGCCAGCAGCCCCCCGGGACTAGCGGGGTTTTGGGAGACCCAGTACTTC.

The chain combines TRBV12-3 or TRBV12-4 with TRBJ1-5, with D unclear. V was clipped by 0 bases and J by 5 bases, with 2 bases between them. This CDR3 is 12 amino acids long. Here the CDR3 reads CASSLADQPQHF. Here the CDR3 DNA reads TGTGCCAGCAGTTTAGCTGATCAGCCCCAGCATTTT.

The CDR3 is CATSPGQDYEQYF. The CDR3 nucleotides are TGTGCCACATCTCCGGGACAGGACTACGAGCAGTACTTC. This sequence joins TRBV3-1 and TRBJ2-7; the match to TRBD1 covers 8 bases. The V segment lost 10 bases and the J segment 3 bases; nucleotides outside the gene matches: 8. This CDR3 contains 13 residues. The germline V gene encodes CDR1 LGHDT and CDR2 YNNKEL (reference sequence).

The chain recombines TRBV7-9 with TRBJ1-1; D is ambiguous. The CDR3 extends over 12 amino acids. From germline, CDR1 is SEHNR and CDR2 FQNEAQ (reference sequence). V was pared by 6 bases and J by 3 bases, with 8 bases between. In DNA form, the CDR3 reads TGTGCCAGCAGTCGGGTCCACACTGAAGCTTTCTTT. Amino acid sequence: CASSRVHTEAFF.

This chain joins TRBV7-9 and TRBJ2-1, with TRBD1 matching over 12 bases. The V and J ends lost 5 bases and 9 bases, in that order; junction bases with no gene match: 5. Germline V lookup: CDR1 SEHNR, CDR2 FQNEAQ (reference sequence). The CDR3 sequence is 14 residues long. For the CDR3, the DNA is TGTGCCAGCAGCGCAGGGACAGGGGGCGGTGAGCAGTTCTTC. Its protein product is CASSAGTGGGEQFF.

In its sample, this clonotype was seen once. This chain joins TRBV25-1 and TRBJ2-7, with a tentative D call TRBD2 (5 bases). The germline V gene has CDR1 MGHDK and CDR2 SYGVNS. Trimming stripped 10 bases from V and 7 bases from J, with 23 bases between. CDR3 length equals 14 residues. CDR3 region: CATTRADHSGEQYF. Here the CDR3 DNA reads TGTGCCACTACGAGGGCGGATCATTCTGGGGAGCAGTACTTC.

The chain uses TRBV2 and TRBJ2-5, with 8 nucleotides matching TRBD1. Germline V gene sequence: CDR1 SNHLY, CDR2 FYNNEI. This CDR3 region has 15 residues. V lost 6 bases, J lost 2 bases, and 8 bases stayed unmatched. Here the CDR3 DNA reads TGTGCCAGCAGCGGACAGGGCGAGAGGCAAGAGACCCAGTACTTC. Residues: CASSGQGERQETQYF.

This clonotype was observed once. The chain links TRBV5-4 to TRBJ2-3, with a tentative D call TRBD1 (6 bases). This CDR3 region has 13 residues. Trimming removed 3 bases from V and 4 bases from J, with 9 bases in between. In germline, CDR1 is SGHNT, CDR2 YYREEE (reference sequence). This chain's CDR3 is CASSWGPPDTQYF. Here the CDR3 DNA reads TGTGCCAGCAGCTGGGGGCCGCCAGATACGCAGTATTTT.

The chain uses TRBV7-8 and TRBJ2-4; D is possibly TRBD1 (6 bases). The CDR3 contains 15 residues. The germline V and J ends were trimmed by 3 bases and 6 bases, with 15 bases remaining between them. Germline loops: CDR1 SGHVS, CDR2 FQNEAQ. The chain's CDR3 is CASSFHRARGNIQYF. CDR3 coding DNA: TGTGCCAGCAGCTTCCACAGGGCAAGGGGAAACATTCAGTACTTC.

V gene TRBV6-2 or TRBV6-3 combines with J gene TRBJ1-5, with 7 bases fitting TRBD1. Germline values: CDR1 MNHEY, CDR2 SVGEGT. There are 14 residues in the CDR3. J was trimmed by 7 bases and V by 2 bases; bases with no gene match: 5. This CDR3 is CASSYLGGRQPQHF. CDR3 bases: TGTGCCAGCAGTTACCTAGGGGGCAGGCAGCCCCAGCATTTT.

The chain joins TRBV7-9 to TRBJ2-7; 7 positions match TRBD1. Germline V gene data show CDR1 as SEHNR and CDR2 as FQNEAQ (reference sequence). V was clipped by 5 bases and J by 5 bases; unmatched bases: 6. CDR3 length: 13 amino acids. In DNA, the CDR3 is TGTGCCAGCAGCCCCAGACAGGGCCACGAGCAGTACTTC. Its protein is CASSPRQGHEQYF. Supplemented by reference TRBV7-9 and TRBJ2-7, the full variable domain reads DTGVSQNPRHKITKRGQNVTFRCDPISEHNRLYWYRQTLGQGPEFLTYFQNEAQLEKSRLLSDRFSAERPKGSFSTLEIQRTEQGDSAMYLCASSPRQGHEQYFGPGTRLTVT.

CDR3 nucleotides: TGCAGTGCTGAGAGGGGGGACACCGGGGAGCTGTTTTTT. Its translation: CSAERGDTGELFF. The rearrangement joins TRBV20-1 to TRBJ2-2; D assignment may be TRBD1 or TRBD2 (6 bases each). The V end was cut by 5 bases, the J end by 3 bases, with 10 bases between. CDR1 is DFQATT and CDR2 is SNEGSKA in the germline V gene (reference sequence). The CDR3 contains 13 residues.